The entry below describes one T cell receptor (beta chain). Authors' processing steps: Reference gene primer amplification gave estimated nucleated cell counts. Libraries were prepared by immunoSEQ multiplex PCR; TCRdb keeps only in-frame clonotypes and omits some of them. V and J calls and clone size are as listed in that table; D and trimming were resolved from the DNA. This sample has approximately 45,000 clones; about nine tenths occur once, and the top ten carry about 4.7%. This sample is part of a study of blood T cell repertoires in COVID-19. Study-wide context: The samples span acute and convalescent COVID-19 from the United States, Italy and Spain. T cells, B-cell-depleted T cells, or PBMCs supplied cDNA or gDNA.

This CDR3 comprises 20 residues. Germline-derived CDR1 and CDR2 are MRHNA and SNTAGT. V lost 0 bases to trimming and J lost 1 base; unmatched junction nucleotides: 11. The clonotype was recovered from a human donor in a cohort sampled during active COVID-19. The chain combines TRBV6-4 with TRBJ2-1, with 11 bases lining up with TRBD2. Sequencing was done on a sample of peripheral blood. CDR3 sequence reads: CASSDSETSGMILSYNEQFF. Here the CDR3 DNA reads TGTGCCAGCAGTGACTCTGAGACTAGCGGGATGATTTTATCCTACAATGAGCAGTTCTTC.